Below are 19 T cell receptor beta chains sequenced from a single sample in a study of T cells in localized non-small cell lung cancer. Some clones are missing from TCRdb's copy, which holds only in-frame ones; the method was immunoSEQ multiplex PCR. The sample lists about 1,500 clones; around 22% were seen once. The source material was lung tumor tissue, sampled before any cancer treatment. The source of these receptors is a female donor over 55 with stage II lung adenocarcinoma.

The CDR3 DNA is TGTGCCAGCAACTCGGGGCAGGGGGAGTTCTATGGCTACACCTTC. It codes for CASNSGQGEFYGYTF. The rearrangement links TRBV11-3 to TRBJ1-2, with TRBD1 identical over 7 bases. Trimming took 7 bases from V and 4 from J; bases not matched to a gene: 12. The CDR3 consists of 15 residues. Looked up from germline, CDR1 is SGHNT and CDR2 is YENEEA.

J is TRBJ1-2 and V is TRBV28; no reliable D call. V was cut by 6 bases and J by 5 bases, with 19 bases left in between. Germline values: CDR1 MDHEN, CDR2 SYDVKM. There are 15 residues in the CDR3. The CDR3 nucleotides read TGTGCCAGCAGCCTCCCGAGAGGAGTATTGTATGGCTACACCTTC. Its protein is CASSLPRGVLYGYTF.

V usage is TRBV11-3 and J usage is TRBJ2-2; 12 nucleotides agree with TRBD2. The V gene's germline CDR1 is SGHNT and CDR2 YENEEA. Unmatched junction bases numbered 10, after V lost 5 bases and J lost 6 bases. This CDR3 is 17 amino acids long. The CDR3 sequence: CASSLAGLAGRAGELFF. In nucleotides, the CDR3 is TGTGCCAGCAGCCTGGCGGGACTAGCGGGTAGGGCCGGGGAGCTGTTTTTT.

This chain's CDR3 is CASSVGGTRETQYF. The CDR3 bases are TGTGCCAGCAGCGTAGGTGGGACTCGGGAGACCCAGTACTTC. The rearrangement links TRBV9 to TRBJ2-5; tentative D call: TRBD2 (6 bases). The germline V gene has CDR1 SGDLS and CDR2 YYNGEE. Trimming removed 0 bases at V and 5 bases at J, with 11 bases between. The CDR3 consists of 14 residues.

By share, this clone ranks as large. Different DNA sequences within this sample yield the same CDR3. The gene calls are TRBV18 and TRBJ2-7; tentative D call: TRBD2 (6 bases). With 6 bases removed from V and 2 bases from J, the gap between germline ends came to 14 bases. This CDR3 contains 14 residues. Germline loops: CDR1 KGHSH, CDR2 LQKENI. CDR3: CASSTRDRAYEQYF. CDR3 sequence (DNA): TGTGCCAGCTCGACTAGGGACCGAGCCTACGAGCAGTACTTC.

A few counts support this clone. The chain carries TRBV6-8 and TRBJ2-3, with a tentative D call TRBD2 (5 bases). The germline CDR1 and CDR2 sequences are MNHGY and SAAAGT. Deletions cut 6 bases from V and 7 bases from J, with 14 bases between. The CDR3 spans 13 residues. CDR3 in DNA: TGTGCCAGCAGGGAAAACTCGGGAAATACGCAGTATTTT. Translation: CASRENSGNTQYF.

J is TRBJ1-2 and V is TRBV11-3, with a weak D call TRBD1 (6 bases). CDR3 size: 14 residues. Deletions cut 1 base from V and 6 bases from J, with 12 bases between. CDR1 is SGHNT and CDR2 is YENEEA in the germline V gene. CDR3 in DNA: TGTGCCAGCAGCTTAGGGGCAGGGGAAGATGGCTACACCTTC. It encodes CASSLGAGEDGYTF. Full variable domain (outside the CDR3, taken from reference TRBV11-3 and TRBJ1-2): EAGVVQSPRYKIIEKKQPVAFWCNPISGHNTLYWYLQNLGQGPELLIRYENEEAVDDSQLPKDRFSAERLKGVDSTLKIQPAELGDSAVYLCASSLGAGEDGYTFGSGTRLTVV.

The gene calls are TRBV11-3 and TRBJ2-7, with D possibly matching TRBD1 (5 bases). V was pared by 3 bases and J by 5 bases, with 17 bases between. Germline V CDR1 and CDR2: SGHNT, YENEEA. The CDR3 spans 15 residues. DNA for the CDR3: TGTGCCAGCAGCTTGGGTCCCAGGGATCCCCACGAGCAGTACTTC. Protein product: CASSLGPRDPHEQYF.

In its sample, this clone is medium-sized (0.01 to 0.1%). The chain's CDR3 is CASSSGTSGDGADTQYF. For the CDR3, the DNA is TGTGCCAGCAGCTCCGGGACTAGCGGCGATGGGGCAGATACGCAGTATTTT. The chain carries TRBV11-3 and TRBJ2-3; TRBD2 agrees at 11 bases. Germline V gives CDR1 SGHNT, CDR2 YENEEA. V gave up 4 bases and J gave up 4 bases; unmatched junction bases: 10. The CDR3 has 17 amino acids.

CDR3 in DNA: TGTGCCAGCAGCTTAACAACAGGGATGAACACTGAAGCTTTCTTT. Amino acids: CASSLTTGMNTEAFF. V and J are TRBV11-3 and TRBJ1-1, with D possibly being TRBD1 (6 bases). Germline CDR1 and CDR2: SGHNT and YENEEA. This CDR3 is 15 amino acids long. The germline V and J ends were trimmed by 2 bases and 0 bases, with 10 bases remaining between them.

This clone was observed a few times. This sequence joins TRBV6-7 and TRBJ2-7, with D hard to call. TRBV6-7 is noted as an ORF with a role that remains uncertain. V was cut by 5 bases and J by 9 bases, with 11 bases left in between. CDR3 length: 11 residues. The CDR3: CASSERQGQYF. The DNA of the CDR3 is TGTGCCAGCAGTGAACGCCAAGGGCAGTACTTC.

This clone was counted a few times. The CDR3, as DNA: TGTGCCAGCAGTGCCAGGGAGCTGCGCTACGAGCAGTACTTC. Its translation is CASSARELRYEQYF. The gene calls are TRBV6-8 and TRBJ2-7; D tentatively fits TRBD1 or TRBD2 (5 bases each). This CDR3 spans 14 amino acids. Trimming took 5 bases from V and 3 from J, leaving 14 bases between them. Germline CDR1 and CDR2: MNHGY and SAAAGT.

The J gene is TRBJ2-5, the V gene TRBV19; 7 positions match TRBD2. The CDR3 runs 15 residues. Germline CDR1 reads LNHDA; CDR2 reads SQIVND (reference sequence). V dropped 6 bases and J dropped 2; count of bases not matched to a gene: 9. CDR3 residues: CASRSPGGGQETQYF. In DNA form, the CDR3 reads TGTGCCAGTAGAAGCCCGGGAGGTGGGCAAGAGACCCAGTACTTC.

The chain recombines TRBV18 with TRBJ1-2; maybe TRBD1 (6 bases). Germline assignment: CDR1 KGHSH and CDR2 LQKENI. Trimming removed 5 bases at V and 6 bases at J, with 10 bases between. The CDR3 covers 12 residues. This CDR3 reads CASSSGGDGYTF. CDR3 bases: TGTGCCAGCTCATCGGGGGGCGATGGCTACACCTTC.

Judged by abundance, this clone is medium-sized (0.01 to 0.1%). The chain couples TRBV9 to TRBJ1-4; D is uncertain. Germline V gene sequence: CDR1 SGDLS, CDR2 YYNGEE. V was shortened by 0 bases and J by 4 bases, with 10 bases between the two germline ends. The CDR3 length is 15 residues. The CDR3 region has the DNA TGTGCCAGCAGCGTAGAGGGTCGGAATAATGAAAAACTGTTTTTT. This encodes CASSVEGRNNEKLFF.

This clone counts as large. This chain's CDR3 is CASSSTGTGIYEQYF. The CDR3 nucleotides are TGTGCCAGCAGTTCCACCGGGACAGGGATCTACGAGCAGTACTTC. This rearrangement joins TRBV11-3 to TRBJ2-7, with TRBD1 matching over 9 bases. This CDR3 spans 15 amino acids. V trimming: 6 bases; J trimming: 3 bases; junction bases outside the gene matches: 9. Germline loops: CDR1 SGHNT, CDR2 YENEEA.

The chain joins TRBV28 to TRBJ2-5; TRBD1 matches at 7 bases. V lost 5 bases to trimming and J lost 1 base; unmatched junction nucleotides: 4. CDR1 and CDR2 from the germline V gene are MDHEN and SYDVKM. CDR3 length: 14 amino acids. The CDR3 bases are TGTGCCAGCAGTCCGGGACAGACCCAAGAGACCCAGTACTTC. As protein: CASSPGQTQETQYF.

V gene TRBV5-1 combines with J gene TRBJ1-1; no definite D call. Germline CDR1 SGHRS, CDR2 YFSETQ. The CDR3 is 14 residues long. Trimming stripped 0 bases from V and 0 bases from J, with 6 bases between. Here the CDR3 reads CASSLVGLNTEAFF. The CDR3 region has the DNA TGCGCCAGCAGCTTGGTAGGGTTGAACACTGAAGCTTTCTTT.

The genes are TRBV28 and TRBJ1-5; D is unresolved. CDR3 length: 12 amino acids. The V end was cut by 6 bases, the J end by 5 bases, with 8 bases between. CDR1 and CDR2 (germline): MDHEN, SYDVKM. CDR3 sequence: CASRPPDQPQHF. CDR3 coding DNA: TGTGCCAGCAGACCACCTGATCAGCCCCAGCATTTT. The complete variable domain, with remaining parts taken from reference TRBV28 and TRBJ1-5, reads DVKVTQSSRYLVKRTGEKVFLECVQDMDHENMFWYRQDPGLGLRLIYFSYDVKMKEKGDIPEGYSVSREKKERFSLILESASTNQTSMYLCASRPPDQPQHFGDGTRLSIL.